This T cell receptor (beta chain) was sequenced for a study of human T cells and chemical hapten exposure (dated by TCRdb to the early 2020s). As for the study more broadly: Libraries were pooled for sequencing, and variation in per-sample TCR yields was attributed mainly to small differences in library volumes within the pool. In alopecia patients, the study followed how the peripheral blood TCR repertoire changed in vivo over primary and secondary sensitization to diphenylcyclopropenone (DPC), a hapten. From each blood RNA sample, both TCR alpha and TCR beta chains were sequenced.

Ten or more counts support this clonotype. Its target antigen remains unknown. Base qualities are not provided; no much larger clone lies one nucleotide away. Libraries were constructed by RACE. TCRdb lists the instrument as NextSeq 500. Library preparation attached unique molecular identifiers to individual cDNA molecules for quantitative, reproducible TCR counting. In the paper's pipeline: The median number of TCRs per sample was around 96,000, ranging from about 20,000 to 750,000. The Decombinator software suite was used to annotate the V, J and CDR3 of the TCR reads. For PS versus PT1 abundance plots, all samples were subsampled to the same number of TCRs (28,000). Expanded TCRs were defined as absent before sensitization and observed at least eight times at the 2-week time point. The public sequencing data were trimmed at Q25 with fastp and processed into clonotypes with MiXCR by TCRdb, which kept only in-frame beta chains. Each CDR3 protein appears once, grouped with its most common genes and DNA. These V and J calls are TCRdb output, not the study's own analysis. This sample holds fewer than 85,000 distinct CDR3 sequences; 7% to 9.5% were observed only once. The ten largest clonotypes hold 1.7% of the sample.

CDR3 length: 11 amino acids, cysteine to phenylalanine. Only CDR3 DNA is held: 33 bases, read in frame from base 1. CDR1 and CDR2 were assigned from the germline V gene as SGHTA and FQGNSA. V lost 5 bases and J lost 13 bases; the stretch between them is 14 bases long. The time point tag for this specimen amounts to: healthy volunteer bleed at 6 weeks. Total RNA was isolated from unfractionated whole blood collected in Tempus Blood RNA tubes. Roughly 5 healthy volunteers were used as TCR sequencing controls and were bled at day 0, 2 weeks and 6 weeks. Results the study describes overall, beyond this receptor: After repeated subsampling, changes were observed in the strength of the expansion versus patch-test correlation and in the threshold at which the correlation became significant. DPC sensitization did not change how many TCRs were above 1 in 1000 frequency, and no evidence was found of alterations in global repertoire structure.

The V and J segments used are TRBV7-2 and TRBJ2-5; the D segment might be TRBD1 or TRBD2, since each matches 5 bases. The sequenced material came from whole blood. The sequence was collected from a female donor in good health. Some clones in this sample may be carry-over from other donors' samples. The CDR3 in this case is CASSQRDRLYF. The DNA reads as follows: TGTGCCAGCAGCCAAAGGGACCGCTTGTACTTC.